Shown below are 15 T cell receptor beta chains from a single sample sequenced in a study of CD8+ T cells in alopecia areata. Following RNA extraction, reverse transcription yielded cDNA that acted as the sequencing template. Some clones are missing from TCRdb's copy, which holds only in-frame ones; the method was immunoSEQ multiplex PCR. The table has 100,000 to 120,000 clones, less than 70% seen once. Treatment given: oral pan-JAK inhibitor, 5-10 mg twice daily. The sample consisted of CD4+ T cells sorted from blood, taken at week 24, from a patient treated with tofacitinib. Receptors originate from a human donor with alopecia areata.

This clone occurred a few times. CDR3 in amino acids: CSVERRLADTQYF. The CDR3 nucleotides read TGCAGCGTTGAGAGGAGGCTAGCAGATACGCAGTATTTT. This chain uses TRBV29-1 with TRBJ2-3; D perhaps matches TRBD2 (5 bases). The CDR3 loop spans 13 amino acids. V gave up 3 bases and J gave up 4 bases, with 11 bases separating them. Germline V gives CDR1 SQVTM, CDR2 ANQGSEA.

The V call is TRBV10-3, the J call TRBJ2-5, with a possible D match to TRBD1 (6 bases). Trimming removed 2 bases from V and 4 bases from J, with 11 bases in between. The CDR3 spans 14 residues. Germline V gene sequence: CDR1 ENHRY, CDR2 SYGVKD. CDR3 loop: CAISEGGTGETQYF. In DNA form, the CDR3 reads TGTGCCATCAGTGAGGGGGGCACCGGAGAGACCCAGTACTTC.

The chain carries TRBV29-1 and TRBJ2-6; D remains unclear. The CDR3 covers 14 residues. Trimming took 4 bases from V and 4 from J, leaving 11 bases between them. Per the germline V gene, CDR1 is SQVTM and CDR2 is ANQGSEA. The CDR3 region has the DNA TGCAGCGTTGCCTCGGTAACCGGGGCCAACGTCCTGACTTTC. This sequence encodes CSVASVTGANVLTF.

The rearrangement joins TRBV30 to TRBJ2-3; no clear D. Trimming removed 1 base at V and 6 bases at J, with 8 bases between. This CDR3 has 12 amino acids. Germline CDR1 and CDR2: GTSNPN and SVGIG (reference sequence). The CDR3 protein is CAWSETVDTQYF. CDR3 nucleotides: TGTGCCTGGAGTGAAACGGTGGATACGCAGTATTTT.

V and J are TRBV30 and TRBJ1-5; D is uncertain. The CDR3 spans 13 residues. The germline CDR1 and CDR2 sequences are GTSNPN and SVGIG (reference sequence). V was pared by 2 bases and J by 7 bases, with 12 bases between. The chain's CDR3 is CAWSPTADQPQHF. CDR3 coding DNA: TGTGCCTGGAGTCCCACGGCGGACCAGCCCCAGCATTTT. Full variable domain (outside the CDR3, taken from reference TRBV30 and TRBJ1-5): SQTIHQWPATLVQPVGSPLSLECTVEGTSNPNLYWYRQAAGRGLQLLFYSVGIGQISSEVPQNLSASRPQDRQFILSSKKLLLSDSGFYLCAWSPTADQPQHFGDGTRLSIL.

The V call is TRBV5-1, the J call TRBJ1-5; no clear D. Germline CDR1 is SGHRS and CDR2 is YFSETQ. The V gene lost 0 bases and the J gene lost 6 bases, with 7 bases spanning the gap. The CDR3 runs 13 residues. The CDR3 is CASSLDIFQPQHF. CDR3 DNA sequence: TGCGCCAGCAGCTTGGACATCTTTCAGCCCCAGCATTTT.

V and J are TRBV5-6 and TRBJ1-1; 9 positions match TRBD1. Losses at the gene ends were 4 bases for V and 6 bases for J; bases not matched to a gene: 7. The V gene's germline CDR1 is SGHDT and CDR2 YYEEEE. CDR3 length: 14 residues. CDR3 in amino acids: CASSRTGVGSEAFF. The CDR3 DNA follows: TGTGCCAGCAGCCGGACAGGGGTAGGCTCTGAAGCTTTCTTT.

The DNA for the CDR3 is TGTGCCAGCAGTCCGTATGTGGGTAGGAACTATGGCTACACCTTC. Encoded protein: CASSPYVGRNYGYTF. The chain combines TRBV27 with TRBJ1-2; D call uncertain. CDR1 is MNHEY and CDR2 is SMNVEV in the germline V gene (reference sequence). Trimming pared 5 bases from V and 2 bases from J, leaving 15 bases between. The CDR3 loop spans 15 amino acids.

The J gene is TRBJ2-5, the V gene TRBV5-1, with a tentative D call TRBD1 (6 bases). V gave up 5 bases and J gave up 3 bases, with 17 bases separating them. This CDR3 comprises 15 residues. Germline lookup yields CDR1 SGHRS and CDR2 YFSETQ. The CDR3, as DNA: TGCGCCAGCAGAGCCGGACAGCCCAAAAAAGAGACCCAGTACTTC. This translates into CASRAGQPKKETQYF.

The rearrangement links TRBV6-5 to TRBJ2-7; weak D call: TRBD2 (7 bases). Trimming left V 11 bases short and J 2 bases short, with 13 bases between. The CDR3 runs to 12 residues. From germline, CDR1 is MNHEY and CDR2 SVGAGI. CDR3 DNA sequence: TGTGCCGGGGGGGGGACACCCTACGAGCAGTACTTC. Translating gives CAGGGTPYEQYF.

This clone has more than one count but fewer than ten. This chain uses TRBV2 with TRBJ2-5, with D tentatively TRBD2 (5 bases). CDR3 size: 14 residues. Trimming took 4 bases from V and 0 from J, leaving 9 bases between them. The germline V gene encodes CDR1 SNHLY and CDR2 FYNNEI. CDR3 loop: CASSVIGDQETQYF. The CDR3 nucleotides are TGTGCCAGCAGTGTTATCGGGGACCAAGAGACCCAGTACTTC.

The chain is built from TRBV7-9 and TRBJ2-7, with TRBD1 matching over 7 bases. With 4 bases clipped from V and 5 bases from J, the junction kept 14 bases outside the gene matches. The CDR3 runs 16 residues. CDR1 and CDR2 from the germline V gene are SEHNR and FQNEAQ (reference sequence). CDR3 sequence (DNA): TGTGCCAGCAGCTCTCCTATCGACAGGGATCAAGACGAGCAGTACTTC. Protein product: CASSSPIDRDQDEQYF.

This clone turned up a few times. J is TRBJ1-4 and V is TRBV23-1, with D uncertain. TRBV23-1 is labeled an ORF, and its function is uncertain. CDR3 length equals 14 residues. Trimming cost V 8 bases and J 13 bases, with 23 bases left between them. The CDR3 loop reads CASGPGIAHAGLFF. CDR3 DNA sequence: TGCGCCAGCGGCCCCGGGATAGCCCATGCGGGACTGTTTTTT.

This clone was observed a handful of times. The chain joins TRBV11-2 to TRBJ2-7, with D perhaps TRBD1 (7 bases). Trimming stripped 5 bases from V and 2 bases from J, with 13 bases between. The CDR3 is made up of 14 amino acids. Germline CDR1 SGHAT, CDR2 FQNNGV. Here the CDR3 reads CASSPPGGTYEQYF. The CDR3 nucleotides are TGTGCCAGCAGCCCCCCAGGGGGGACCTACGAGCAGTACTTC.

The chain is built from TRBV7-8 and TRBJ2-3; D not resolved. The CDR3 spans 12 residues. The V end was cut by 5 bases, the J end by 6 bases, with 9 bases between. Germline V lookup: CDR1 SGHVS, CDR2 FQNEAQ. CDR3 amino acids: CASSPTRDTQYF. CDR3 nucleotides: TGTGCCAGCAGCCCTACAAGGGATACGCAGTATTTT.